One TCR beta chain is described in this entry. What it binds is not known. V gave up 5 bases and J gave up 0 bases; unmatched junction bases: 7. Looked up from germline, CDR1 is SGHTA and CDR2 is FQGNSA. This CDR3 is built from 16 residues. Samples were taken several times over chemoradiotherapy. Repertoires were generated with immunoSEQ multiplex PCR, while TCRdb's copy carries only in-frame clones and drops some. The sample lists about 20,000 clones; 85% to 90% were seen once. This specimen belongs to a study of chemoradiotherapy in HPV16-positive cancers. Study-wide results and caveats: Functional assays defining HPV-specific T cells used only two HPV16-positive patients.

Sequencing was performed on blood, taken from a patient who underwent chemoradiotherapy. The TCR was taken from a human donor with HPV-associated anogenital cancer. J is TRBJ2-1 and V is TRBV7-2; 7 bases map to TRBD2. The CDR3 bases are TGTGCCAGCAGCCCAGTAGCGGGCCTCTCCTACAATGAGCAGTTCTTC. Its translation: CASSPVAGLSYNEQFF.